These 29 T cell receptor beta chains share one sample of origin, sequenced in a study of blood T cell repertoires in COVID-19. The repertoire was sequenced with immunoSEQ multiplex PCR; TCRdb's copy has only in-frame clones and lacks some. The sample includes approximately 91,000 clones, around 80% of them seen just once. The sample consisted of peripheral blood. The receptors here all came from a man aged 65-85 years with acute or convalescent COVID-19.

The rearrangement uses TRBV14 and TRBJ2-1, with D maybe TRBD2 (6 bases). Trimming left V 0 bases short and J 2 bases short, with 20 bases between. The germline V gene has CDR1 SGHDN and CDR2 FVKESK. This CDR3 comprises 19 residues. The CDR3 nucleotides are TGTGCCAGCAGCCAAGAACTTCTTATCGCTAGCGTTACCTACAATGAGCAGTTCTTC. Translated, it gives CASSQELLIASVTYNEQFF. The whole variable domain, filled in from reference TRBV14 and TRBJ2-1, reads EAGVTQFPSHSVIEKGQTVTLRCDPISGHDNLYWYRRVMGKEIKFLLHFVKESKQDESGMPNNRFLAERTGGTYSTLKVQPAELEDSGVYFCASSQELLIASVTYNEQFFGPGTRLTVL.

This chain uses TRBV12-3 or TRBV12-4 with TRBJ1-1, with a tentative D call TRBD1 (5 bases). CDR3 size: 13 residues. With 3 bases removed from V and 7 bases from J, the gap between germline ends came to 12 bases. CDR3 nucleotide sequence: TGTGCCAGCAGTTTTATTAACCAGGGTGAAGCTTTCTTT. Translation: CASSFINQGEAFF.

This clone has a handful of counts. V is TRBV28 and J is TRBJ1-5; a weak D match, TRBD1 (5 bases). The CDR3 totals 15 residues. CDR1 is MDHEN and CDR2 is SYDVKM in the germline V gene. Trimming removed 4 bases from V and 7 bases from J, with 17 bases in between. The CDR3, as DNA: TGTGCCAGCAGTTACGGATCGGGGGTAGGCCAGCCCCAGCATTTT. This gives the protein CASSYGSGVGQPQHF.

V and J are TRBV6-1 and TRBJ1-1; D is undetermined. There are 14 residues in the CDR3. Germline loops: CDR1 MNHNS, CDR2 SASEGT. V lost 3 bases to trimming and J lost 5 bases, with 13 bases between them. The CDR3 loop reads CASSEVGGGTEAFF. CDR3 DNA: TGTGCCAGCAGTGAGGTGGGAGGAGGAACTGAAGCTTTCTTT.

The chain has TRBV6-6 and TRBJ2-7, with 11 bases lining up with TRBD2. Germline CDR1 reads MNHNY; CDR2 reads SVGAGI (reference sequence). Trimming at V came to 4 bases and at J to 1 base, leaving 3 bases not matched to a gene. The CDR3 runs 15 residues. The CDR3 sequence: CASSFRTSGSYEQYF. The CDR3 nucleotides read TGTGCCAGCAGTTTCCGGACTAGCGGGTCCTACGAGCAGTACTTC.

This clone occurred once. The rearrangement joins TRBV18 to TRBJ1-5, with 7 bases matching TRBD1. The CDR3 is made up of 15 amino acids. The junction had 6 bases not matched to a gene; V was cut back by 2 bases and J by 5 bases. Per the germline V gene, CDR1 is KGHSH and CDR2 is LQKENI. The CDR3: CASSPSTGEDQPQHF. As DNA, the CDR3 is TGTGCCAGCTCACCAAGCACAGGGGAGGATCAGCCCCAGCATTTT.

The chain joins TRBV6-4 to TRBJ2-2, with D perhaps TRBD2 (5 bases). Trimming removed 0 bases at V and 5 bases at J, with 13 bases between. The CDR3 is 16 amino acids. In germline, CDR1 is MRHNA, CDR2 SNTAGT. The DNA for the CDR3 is TGTGCCAGCAGTGACTCCCGCGGGCGGTTAACCGGGGAGCTGTTTTTT. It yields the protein CASSDSRGRLTGELFF.

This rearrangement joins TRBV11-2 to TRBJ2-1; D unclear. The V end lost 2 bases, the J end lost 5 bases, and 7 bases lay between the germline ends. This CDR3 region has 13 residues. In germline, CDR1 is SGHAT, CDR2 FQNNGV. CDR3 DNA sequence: TGTGCCAGCAGCTTATTGGCAGACAATGAGCAGTTCTTC. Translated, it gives CASSLLADNEQFF.

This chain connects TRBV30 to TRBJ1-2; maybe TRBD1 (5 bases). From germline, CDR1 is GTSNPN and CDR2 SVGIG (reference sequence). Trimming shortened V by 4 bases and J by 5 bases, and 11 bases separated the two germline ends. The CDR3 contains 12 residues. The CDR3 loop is CAWTGTGYGYTF. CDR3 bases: TGTGCCTGGACCGGGACTGGGTATGGCTACACCTTC.

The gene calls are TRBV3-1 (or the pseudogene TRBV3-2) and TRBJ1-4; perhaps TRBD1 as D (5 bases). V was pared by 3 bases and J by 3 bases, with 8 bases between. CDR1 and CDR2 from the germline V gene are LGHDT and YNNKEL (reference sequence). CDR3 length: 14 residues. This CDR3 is CASSQGHANEKLFF. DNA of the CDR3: TGTGCCAGCAGCCAGGGGCACGCTAATGAAAAACTGTTTTTT.

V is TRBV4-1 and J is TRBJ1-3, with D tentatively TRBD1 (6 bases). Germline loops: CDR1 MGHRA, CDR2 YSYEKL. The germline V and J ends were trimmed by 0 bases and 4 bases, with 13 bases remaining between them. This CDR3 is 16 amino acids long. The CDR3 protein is CASSQDRGAWGNTIYF. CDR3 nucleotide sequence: TGCGCCAGCAGCCAAGATCGGGGGGCCTGGGGAAACACCATATATTTT.

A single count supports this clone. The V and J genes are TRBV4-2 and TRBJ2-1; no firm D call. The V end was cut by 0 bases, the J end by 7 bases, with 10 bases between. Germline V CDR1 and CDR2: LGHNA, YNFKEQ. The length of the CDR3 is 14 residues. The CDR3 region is CASSQEGLRNEQFF. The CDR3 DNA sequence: TGTGCCAGCAGCCAAGAGGGTCTCAGGAATGAGCAGTTCTTC.

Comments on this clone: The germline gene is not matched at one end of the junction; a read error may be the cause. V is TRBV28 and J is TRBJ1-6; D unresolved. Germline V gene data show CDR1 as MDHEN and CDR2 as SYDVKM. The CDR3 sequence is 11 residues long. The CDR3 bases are TGTGCCAGCAGTTTTAGTTCATCCCTCCACTTT. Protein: CASSFSSSLHF.

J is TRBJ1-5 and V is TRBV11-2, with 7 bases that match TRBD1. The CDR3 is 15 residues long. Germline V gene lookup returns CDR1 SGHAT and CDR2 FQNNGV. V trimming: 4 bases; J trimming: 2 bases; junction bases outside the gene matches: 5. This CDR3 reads CASSSDRKGNQPQHF. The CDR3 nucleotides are TGTGCCAGCAGCTCGGACAGGAAAGGCAATCAGCCCCAGCATTTT.

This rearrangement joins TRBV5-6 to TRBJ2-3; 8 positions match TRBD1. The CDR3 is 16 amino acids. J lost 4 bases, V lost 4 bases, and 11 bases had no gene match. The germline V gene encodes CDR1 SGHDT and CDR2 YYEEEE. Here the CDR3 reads CASSRTGTGIPDTQYF. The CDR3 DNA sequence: TGTGCCAGCAGCCGCACCGGGACAGGTATCCCAGATACGCAGTATTTT.

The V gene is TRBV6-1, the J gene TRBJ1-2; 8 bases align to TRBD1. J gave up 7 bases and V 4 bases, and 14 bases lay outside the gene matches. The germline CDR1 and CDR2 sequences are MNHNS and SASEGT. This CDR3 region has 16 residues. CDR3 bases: TGTGCCAGCAGTGGACTTGCCGGGACAGGAAGGGGTGGCTACACCTTC. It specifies CASSGLAGTGRGGYTF.

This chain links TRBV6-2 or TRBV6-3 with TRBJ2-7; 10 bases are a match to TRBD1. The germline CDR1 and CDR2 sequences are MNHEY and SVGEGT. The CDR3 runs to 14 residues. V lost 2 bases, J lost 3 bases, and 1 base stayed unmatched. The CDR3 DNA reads TGTGCCAGCAGTTACGGACAGGGGGACTACGAGCAGTACTTC. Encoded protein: CASSYGQGDYEQYF.

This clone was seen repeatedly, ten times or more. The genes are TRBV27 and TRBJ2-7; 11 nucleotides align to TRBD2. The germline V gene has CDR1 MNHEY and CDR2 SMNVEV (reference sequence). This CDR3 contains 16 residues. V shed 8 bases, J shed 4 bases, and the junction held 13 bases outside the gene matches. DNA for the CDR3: TGTGCCAGCGCCCCTCTAGCGGGAGGTGACCCGTACGAGCAGTACTTC. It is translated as CASAPLAGGDPYEQYF.

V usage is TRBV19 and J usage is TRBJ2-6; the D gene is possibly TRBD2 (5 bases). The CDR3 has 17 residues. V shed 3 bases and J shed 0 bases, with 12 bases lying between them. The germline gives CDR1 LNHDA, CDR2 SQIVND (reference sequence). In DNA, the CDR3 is TGTGCCAGTAGTATCTACGGGATTGGCTCTGGGGCCAACGTCCTGACTTTC. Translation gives CASSIYGIGSGANVLTF.

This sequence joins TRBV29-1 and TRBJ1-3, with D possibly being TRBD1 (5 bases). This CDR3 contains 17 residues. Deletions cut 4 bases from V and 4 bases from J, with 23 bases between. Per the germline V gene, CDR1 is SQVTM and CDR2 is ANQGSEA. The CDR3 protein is CSVAGGVGGSSGNTIYF. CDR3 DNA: TGCAGCGTTGCTGGAGGGGTCGGAGGGAGCTCCGGAAACACCATATATTTT.

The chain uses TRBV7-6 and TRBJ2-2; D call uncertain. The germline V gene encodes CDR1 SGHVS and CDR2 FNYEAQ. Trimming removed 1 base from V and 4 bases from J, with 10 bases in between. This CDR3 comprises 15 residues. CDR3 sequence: CASSLVGPFTGELFF. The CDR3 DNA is TGTGCCAGCAGCTTAGTTGGCCCCTTCACCGGGGAGCTGTTTTTT.

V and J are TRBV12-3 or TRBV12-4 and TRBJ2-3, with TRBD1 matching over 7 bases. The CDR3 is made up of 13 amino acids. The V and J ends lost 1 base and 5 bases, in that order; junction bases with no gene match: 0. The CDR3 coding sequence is TGTGCCAGCAGTTTAGACAGGGGAGATACGCAGTATTTT. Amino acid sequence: CASSLDRGDTQYF.

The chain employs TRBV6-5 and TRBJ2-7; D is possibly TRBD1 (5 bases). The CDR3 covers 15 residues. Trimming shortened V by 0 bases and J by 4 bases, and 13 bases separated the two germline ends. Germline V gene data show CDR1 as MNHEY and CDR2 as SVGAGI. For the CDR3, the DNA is TGTGCCAGCAGTTACTCGACACAGGAGAAGTACGAGCAGTACTTC. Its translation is CASSYSTQEKYEQYF.

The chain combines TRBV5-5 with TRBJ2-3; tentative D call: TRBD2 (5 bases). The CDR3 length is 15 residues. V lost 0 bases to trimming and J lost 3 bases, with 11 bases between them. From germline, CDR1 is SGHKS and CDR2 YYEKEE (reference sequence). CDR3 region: CASSLDYGGTDTQYF. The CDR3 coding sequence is TGTGCCAGCAGCTTGGACTATGGCGGGACAGATACGCAGTATTTT. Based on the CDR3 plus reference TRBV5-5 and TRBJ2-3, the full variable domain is DAGVTQSPTHLIKTRGQQVTLRCSPISGHKSVSWYQQVLGQGPQFIFQYYEKEERGRGNFPDRFSARQFPNYSSELNVNALLLGDSALYLCASSLDYGGTDTQYFGPGTRLTVL.

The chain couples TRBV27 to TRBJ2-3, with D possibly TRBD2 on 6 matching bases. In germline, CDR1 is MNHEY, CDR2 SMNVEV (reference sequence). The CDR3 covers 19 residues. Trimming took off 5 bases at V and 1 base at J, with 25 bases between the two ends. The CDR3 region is CASSPDTWTKESRTDTQYF. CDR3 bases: TGTGCCAGCAGTCCAGATACTTGGACTAAGGAAAGTCGCACAGATACGCAGTATTTT.

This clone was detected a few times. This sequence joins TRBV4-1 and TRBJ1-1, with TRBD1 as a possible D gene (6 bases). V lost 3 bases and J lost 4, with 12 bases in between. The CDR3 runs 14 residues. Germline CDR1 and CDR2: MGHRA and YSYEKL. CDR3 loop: CASSQHRVSTEAFF. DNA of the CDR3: TGCGCCAGCAGCCAGCACAGGGTCAGCACTGAAGCTTTCTTT.

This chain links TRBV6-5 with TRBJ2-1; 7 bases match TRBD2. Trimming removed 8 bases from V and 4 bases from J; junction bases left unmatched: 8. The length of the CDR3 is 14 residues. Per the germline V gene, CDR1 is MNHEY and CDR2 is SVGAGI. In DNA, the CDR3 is TGTGCCAGCCGATCTATCGGGGGGTACAATGAGCAGTTCTTC. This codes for CASRSIGGYNEQFF.

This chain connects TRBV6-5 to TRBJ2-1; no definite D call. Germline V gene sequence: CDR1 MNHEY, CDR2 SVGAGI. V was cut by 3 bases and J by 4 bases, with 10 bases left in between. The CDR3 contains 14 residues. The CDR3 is CASSYFGIYNEQFF. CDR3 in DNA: TGTGCCAGCAGTTATTTCGGTATTTACAATGAGCAGTTCTTC.

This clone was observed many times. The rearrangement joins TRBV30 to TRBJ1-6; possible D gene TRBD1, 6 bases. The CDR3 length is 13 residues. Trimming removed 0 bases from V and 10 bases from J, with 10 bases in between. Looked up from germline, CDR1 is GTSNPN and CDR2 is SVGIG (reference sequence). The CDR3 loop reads CAWSVGGGSPLHF. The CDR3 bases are TGTGCCTGGAGTGTAGGCGGGGGCTCACCCCTCCACTTT.